This entry lists 17 T cell receptor beta chains sequenced from one sample in a study of OX40 agonist ivuxolimab in advanced cancers. Repertoires were generated with immunoSEQ multiplex PCR, while TCRdb's copy carries only in-frame clones and drops some. This table holds about 88,000 clones, about 85% found once. The sample consisted of CD4+ or CD8+ T cells sorted from blood, taken in a trial of the OX40 agonist ivuxolimab. The receptors were sampled from an adult with an advanced solid tumor such as melanoma, head and neck, liver or kidney cancer.

This rearrangement joins TRBV19 to TRBJ1-1; no firm D call. CDR1 LNHDA and CDR2 SQIVND come from the germline V gene (reference sequence). The CDR3 spans 14 residues. Trimming shortened V by 3 bases and J by 1 base, and 9 bases separated the two germline ends. CDR3 DNA: TGTGCCAGTAGTATTCTCACAGCGAACACTGAAGCTTTCTTT. This gives the protein CASSILTANTEAFF.

V and J are TRBV5-6 and TRBJ2-1; 13 bases match TRBD2. Germline V lookup: CDR1 SGHDT, CDR2 YYEEEE. This CDR3 contains 15 residues. The V and J ends lost 4 bases and 8 bases, in that order; junction bases with no gene match: 6. This CDR3 is CASSHGTSGIYEQFF. In nucleotides, the CDR3 is TGTGCCAGCAGCCACGGGACTAGCGGGATATATGAGCAGTTCTTC.

The CDR3 loop is CASSQDRLWVGTSGRPRGEQYF. The CDR3 region has the DNA TGTGCCAGCAGCCAAGATCGATTGTGGGTAGGGACTAGCGGGAGGCCCCGGGGCGAGCAGTACTTC. The gene calls are TRBV14 and TRBJ2-7; 15 bases agree with TRBD2. This CDR3 has 22 amino acids. Losses at the gene ends were 0 bases for V and 6 bases for J; bases not matched to a gene: 21. Germline-derived CDR1 and CDR2 are SGHDN and FVKESK.

This chain joins TRBV7-2 and TRBJ1-1; D gene unclear. Germline V gene sequence: CDR1 SGHTA, CDR2 FQGNSA. This CDR3 has 13 residues. Trimming took 0 bases from V and 8 from J, leaving 10 bases between them. The CDR3 here is CASSLALMSEAFF. The CDR3 coding sequence is TGTGCCAGCAGCTTAGCGCTAATGTCCGAAGCTTTCTTT. Supplemented by reference TRBV7-2 and TRBJ1-1, the full variable domain reads GAGVSQSPSNKVTEKGKDVELRCDPISGHTALYWYRQSLGQGLEFLIYFQGNSAPDKSGLPSDRFSAERTGGSVSTLTIQRTQQEDSAVYLCASSLALMSEAFFGQGTRLTVV.

This clone came up once. This chain links TRBV19 with TRBJ1-5, with D possibly TRBD1 on 5 matching bases. This CDR3 comprises 15 residues. Germline V gene sequence: CDR1 LNHDA, CDR2 SQIVND (reference sequence). V lost 3 bases and J 6 bases, leaving 15 bases between the germline ends. CDR3 in amino acids: CASSIGAESFQPQHF. CDR3 nucleotides: TGTGCCAGTAGTATTGGGGCAGAGAGCTTTCAGCCCCAGCATTTT.

In this sample, this clone turned up a few times. The chain recombines TRBV5-1 with TRBJ2-3; D is unresolved. CDR1 SGHRS and CDR2 YFSETQ come from the germline V gene. The CDR3 runs 16 residues. Deletions cut 6 bases from V and 4 bases from J, with 21 bases between. CDR3 residues: CASKTTEMSRADTQYF. The CDR3 DNA is TGCGCCAGCAAAACTACAGAAATGTCACGGGCAGATACGCAGTATTTT.

The chain recombines TRBV7-2 with TRBJ2-1; 9 bases are shared with TRBD2. The CDR3 spans 17 residues. The J segment lost 0 bases and the V segment lost 5 bases, leaving 8 bases of the junction unmatched. Germline-derived CDR1 and CDR2 are SGHTA and FQGNSA. The CDR3 protein is CASSVRLAESSYNEQFF. The CDR3, as DNA: TGTGCCAGCAGCGTCAGACTAGCGGAGAGCTCCTACAATGAGCAGTTCTTC.

This chain links TRBV4-1 with TRBJ2-6; tentatively, D is TRBD2 (5 bases). Germline values: CDR1 MGHRA, CDR2 YSYEKL. Trimming cost V 6 bases and J 4 bases, with 16 bases left between them. The CDR3 loop spans 16 amino acids. The CDR3 reads CASRVKVGSGANVLTF. CDR3 bases: TGCGCCAGCAGGGTGAAGGTTGGGAGCGGGGCCAACGTCCTGACTTTC.

V usage is TRBV28 and J usage is TRBJ2-1; tentative D call: TRBD1 (6 bases). The length of the CDR3 is 16 residues. Trimming stripped 4 bases from V and 4 bases from J, with 17 bases between. The germline CDR1 and CDR2 sequences are MDHEN and SYDVKM. For the CDR3, the DNA is TGTGCCAGCAGTTCTTTTGGGGGCCCGCGATACAATGAGCAGTTCTTC. Translating gives CASSSFGGPRYNEQFF.

This sequence joins TRBV7-8 and TRBJ2-1; TRBD2 matches 11 bases. V shed 1 base and J 4 bases; nucleotides not matched to a gene: 6. Germline V gene sequence: CDR1 SGHVS, CDR2 FQNEAQ. The CDR3 runs 17 residues. This CDR3 is CASSLGQGLAVYNEQFF. Written as DNA, the CDR3 is TGTGCCAGCAGCTTAGGCCAGGGACTAGCGGTTTACAATGAGCAGTTCTTC.

The J gene is TRBJ1-5, the V gene TRBV29-1, with a tentative D call TRBD1 (5 bases). Germline CDR1 and CDR2: SQVTM and ANQGSEA. V was cut by 4 bases and J by 4 bases, with 11 bases left in between. The CDR3 covers 13 residues. CDR3 in DNA: TGCAGCGTTGCGGACACCCAAAATCAGCCCCAGCATTTT. Its translation is CSVADTQNQPQHF.

The chain uses TRBV5-1 and TRBJ1-4; possibly TRBD1 for D (6 bases). Trimming removed 0 bases from V and 5 bases from J, with 11 bases in between. The CDR3 is 15 residues long. Germline V lookup: CDR1 SGHRS, CDR2 YFSETQ. The CDR3 DNA reads TGCGCCAGCAGCTTGGGAGACAGGAGGAATGAAAAACTGTTTTTT. This sequence encodes CASSLGDRRNEKLFF.

V and J are TRBV6-1 and TRBJ1-5; D call uncertain. The CDR3 runs to 12 residues. Germline V gene sequence: CDR1 MNHNS, CDR2 SASEGT. The germline V and J ends were trimmed by 0 bases and 9 bases, with 6 bases remaining between them. CDR3 loop: CASSEASGPQHF. Written as DNA, the CDR3 is TGTGCCAGCAGTGAAGCCTCTGGGCCCCAGCATTTT.

This chain joins TRBV4-3 and TRBJ2-3; the match to TRBD1 covers 8 bases. Looked up from germline, CDR1 is LGHNA and CDR2 is YSLEER. V shed 4 bases and J 6 bases; nucleotides not matched to a gene: 9. The CDR3 has 15 residues. CDR3 sequence (DNA): TGCGCCAGCAGCCCTAGGGACAGGTGGTACGATACGCAGTATTTT. This gives the protein CASSPRDRWYDTQYF.

Note on this clone: Distinct nucleotide sequences in the sample also encode this CDR3. The chain uses TRBV27 and TRBJ2-1; D might be TRBD1 (6 bases). Between the trimmed V and J ends, which lost 6 bases and 0 bases, there was a span of 9 bases. CDR3 length: 14 amino acids. Germline lookup yields CDR1 MNHEY and CDR2 SMNVEV (reference sequence). CDR3 amino acids: CASSTGSSYNEQFF. In nucleotides, the CDR3 is TGTGCCAGCAGCACAGGGAGCTCCTACAATGAGCAGTTCTTC.

Here the CDR3 DNA reads TGTGCCAGCAGCTTGTTACGGGGCCGCGTCTACGAGCAGTACTTC. Protein sequence: CASSLLRGRVYEQYF. The chain links TRBV7-9 to TRBJ2-5; either TRBD1 or TRBD2 may supply D (5 bases each). The J call may not be correct, given that the DNA end is closer to TRBJ2-7. Germline CDR1 and CDR2: SEHNR and FQNEAQ (reference sequence). The CDR3 consists of 15 residues.

The chain has TRBV14 and TRBJ2-5, with unresolved D. Germline CDR1 reads SGHDN; CDR2 reads FVKESK. Trimming removed 6 bases from V and 1 base from J, with 9 bases in between. CDR3 length equals 13 residues. The CDR3 region is CASSETFQETQYF. The CDR3 DNA reads as TGTGCCAGCAGTGAGACATTCCAAGAGACCCAGTACTTC. Full variable domain (outside the CDR3, taken from reference TRBV14 and TRBJ2-5): EAGVTQFPSHSVIEKGQTVTLRCDPISGHDNLYWYRRVMGKEIKFLLHFVKESKQDESGMPNNRFLAERTGGTYSTLKVQPAELEDSGVYFCASSETFQETQYFGPGTRLLVL.